This TCR beta chain was captured by sequencing in a study of OX40 agonist ivuxolimab in advanced cancers. Whole-study context: Three individuals attained partial responses, comprising one hepatocellular carcinoma case and two cutaneous melanoma cases.

Sequencing used immunoSEQ multiplex PCR; TCRdb keeps in-frame clones, though not all of them. The data show fewer than 55,000 clones, approximately 81% seen once. Baseline was the first blood sampling point, followed by cycle 4 day 1 and cycle 7 day 1. V was clipped by 1 base and J by 1 base, with 16 bases between them. The CDR3 extends over 17 amino acids. Germline assignment: CDR1 KGHSH and CDR2 LQKENI. The chain combines TRBV18 with TRBJ1-1; D is possibly TRBD1 (6 bases). This sequence was found in an adult with an advanced solid tumor such as melanoma, head and neck, liver or kidney cancer. The sample was CD4+ or CD8+ T cells sorted from blood, taken in a trial of the OX40 agonist ivuxolimab. CDR3 loop: CASSPRDNEGSNTEAFF. As DNA, the CDR3 is TGTGCCAGCTCACCACGGGACAACGAAGGGTCGAACACTGAAGCTTTCTTT. Together with reference TRBV18 and TRBJ1-1, the CDR3 gives the full variable domain: NAGVMQNPRHLVRRRGQEARLRCSPMKGHSHVYWYRQLPEEGLKFMVYLQKENIIDESGMPKERFSAEFPKEGPSILRIQQVVRGDSAAYFCASSPRDNEGSNTEAFFGQGTRLTVV.